This T cell receptor beta chain was observed in a study of technical replicates of blood from a few donors. This CDR3 has 13 residues. V trimming: 2 bases; J trimming: 6 bases; junction bases outside the gene matches: 4. Per the germline V gene, CDR1 is GTSNPN and CDR2 is SVGIG (reference sequence). Using immunoSEQ multiplex PCR, the repertoire was profiled, and TCRdb retains in-frame clones only, with some absent. The table has under 65,000 clones, roughly 95% seen once. This receptor was obtained from a human donor in good health. The specimen sequenced was T cells isolated from PBMCs. The chain is built from TRBV30 and TRBJ2-3; TRBD2 matches 8 bases. The CDR3 is CAWSSGRRDTQYF. The CDR3 DNA sequence: TGTGCCTGGAGTAGCGGGAGAAGGGATACGCAGTATTTT.